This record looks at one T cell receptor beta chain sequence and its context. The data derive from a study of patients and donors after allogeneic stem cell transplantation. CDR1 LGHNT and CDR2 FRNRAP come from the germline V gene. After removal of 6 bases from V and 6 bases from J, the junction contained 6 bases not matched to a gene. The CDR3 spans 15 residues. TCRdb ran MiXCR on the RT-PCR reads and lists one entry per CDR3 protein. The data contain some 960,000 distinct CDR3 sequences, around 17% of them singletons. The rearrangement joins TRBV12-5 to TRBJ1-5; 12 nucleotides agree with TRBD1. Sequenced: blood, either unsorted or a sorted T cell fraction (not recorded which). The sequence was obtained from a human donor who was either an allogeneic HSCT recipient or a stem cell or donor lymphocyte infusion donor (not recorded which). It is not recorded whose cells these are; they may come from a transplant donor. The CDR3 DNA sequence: TGTGCTAGTGGCTCCGGGACAGGGGGCTTTCAGCCCCAGCATTTT. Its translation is CASGSGTGGFQPQHF.